The TCR beta chain described here comes from a study of blood T cells in healthy people across ages. Study-wide points: The lack of PBMC sorting stopped any conclusive naive versus antigen-experienced comparison. The study found more naive CD4+ cells and higher diversity in long-lived than aged donors. TCR beta diversity per million T cells fell roughly linearly with age.

As concerns this clonotype: What it binds is unknown.

Primed by a sample-barcoded 5' primer and a J-beta primer mix, a second PCR proceeded for about 7 to 12 cycles. A minimum of 2.5 million CDR3-containing paired-end reads was obtained for each sample. TCRdb passed the 5' RACE reads through MiXCR, listing each CDR3 protein once. Found here are roughly 1,500,000 distinct CDR3 sequences, roughly 30% of them singletons; the top ten hold over 9%. Germline-derived CDR1 and CDR2 are ENHRY and SYGVKD. V lost 6 bases and J 2 bases, leaving 20 bases between the germline ends. CDR3 size: 16 residues. The source of this sequence is a woman under 40 in good health. J is TRBJ2-7 and V is TRBV10-3; TRBD1 is a possible D gene (6 bases). The specimen was blood. The CDR3: CAIRDHVAGAAYEQYF. The CDR3 region has the DNA TGTGCCATCAGAGACCACGTGGCAGGGGCCGCCTACGAGCAGTACTTC.